This T cell receptor (beta chain) was identified during a study of cytomegalovirus exposure and HLA in healthy donors. With regard to this clone: Its antigen remains unidentified.

The PCR made use of 60 Vbeta and 13 Jbeta primers. Here immunoSEQ multiplex PCR was the method, and the copy in TCRdb shows in-frame clones only, minus some. The sample gives around 79,000 clones, roughly 73% of which show up once; 15% to 20% is in the top ten. Findings of the study overall: Testing in vitro showed a few CMV-associated chains specific for CMV antigens. Near-uniform donor sequencing depth was presumed by presence/absence analyses. A later analysis revealed that TCR association rates differed between HLA loci, peaking at DRB1 and bottoming out at HLA-C.

The sequenced material came from PBMCs. The TCR sequence derives from a middle-aged woman in good health and CMV-seropositive.

This CDR3 reads CASSTGLAGTGELFF. The CDR3 DNA follows: TGTGCCAGCAGTACGGGACTAGCGGGAACCGGGGAGCTGTTTTTT. The chain combines TRBV2 with TRBJ2-2; TRBD2 matches 13 bases. Germline V gives CDR1 SNHLY, CDR2 FYNNEI. The CDR3 consists of 15 residues. After removal of 5 bases from V and 5 bases from J, the junction contained 2 bases not matched to a gene.